The next 22 T cell receptor beta chains were all read from a single sample in a study of neurological immune-mediated disorders. TCRdb re-derived calls from the 5' RACE reads in MiXCR, one entry per CDR3 protein. The sample gives tens of thousands of distinct CDR3 sequences, roughly 10% of which show up once; less than 8.5% is in the top ten. Time point reported: longitudinal time-point 1 (baseline). Sequenced material: PBMCs. Receptors originate from a male donor with HTLV-1-associated myelopathy (HAM/TSP).

This clonotype was observed many times. The J gene is TRBJ2-5, the V gene TRBV5-1; TRBD1 aligns across 9 bases. V lost 4 bases and J lost 2; bases outside the gene matches: 6. Per germline, CDR1 SGHRS and CDR2 YFSETQ. CDR3 length: 15 residues. CDR3 loop: CASSKGQGGQETQYF. Here the CDR3 DNA reads TGCGCCAGCAGCAAGGGACAGGGTGGTCAAGAGACCCAGTACTTC.

This clonotype was observed a few times. This chain uses TRBV4-1 with TRBJ2-7; 14 nucleotides line up with TRBD2. Germline V gives CDR1 MGHRA, CDR2 YSYEKL. Losses at the gene ends were 0 bases for V and 2 bases for J; bases not matched to a gene: 18. The length of the CDR3 is 22 residues. CDR3 protein: CASSQDIFGLAGGRRSTYEQYF. DNA of the CDR3: TGCGCCAGCAGCCAAGATATATTCGGACTAGCGGGGGGCAGACGGTCAACCTACGAGCAGTACTTC.

This clonotype was detected many times. This rearrangement joins TRBV6-6 to TRBJ1-6, with 7 bases fitting TRBD1. V lost 5 bases, J lost 9 bases, and 13 bases stayed unmatched. Germline values: CDR1 MNHNY, CDR2 SVGAGI (reference sequence). The CDR3 length is 16 residues. The CDR3, as DNA: TGTGCCAGCAGTCGCGCCGCAGGGGGAGACGGTTCACCCCTCCACTTT. Its translation: CASSRAAGGDGSPLHF.

The sample holds many counts of this clonotype. The V call is TRBV5-1, the J call TRBJ2-7; TRBD1 aligns across 9 bases. This CDR3 comprises 16 residues. CDR1 is SGHRS and CDR2 is YFSETQ in the germline V gene. With 0 bases clipped from V and 5 bases from J, the junction kept 9 bases outside the gene matches. In DNA form, the CDR3 reads TGCGCCAGCAGCTTGGTCGGACAGGGGTATGGTGACGAGCAGTACTTC. Translated: CASSLVGQGYGDEQYF.

This clonotype was detected ten times or more. The chain uses TRBV24-1 and TRBJ2-3, with D hard to call. The germline gives CDR1 KGHDR, CDR2 SFDVKD. This CDR3 is built from 13 residues. V was pared by 5 bases and J by 2 bases, with 7 bases between. The CDR3: CATSGTDTDTQYF. CDR3 in DNA: TGTGCCACCAGTGGGACGGACACAGATACGCAGTATTTT.

This clonotype showed up many times. V gene TRBV12-3 or TRBV12-4 combines with J gene TRBJ1-6; D remains unclear. This CDR3 is built from 17 residues. The germline V and J ends were trimmed by 1 base and 11 bases, with 21 bases remaining between them. The CDR3 loop is CASSLGGGVTSTTPLHF. In nucleotides, the CDR3 is TGTGCCAGCAGTTTAGGCGGCGGAGTCACTTCCACGACACCCCTCCACTTT.

This clonotype was observed many times. The rearrangement joins TRBV20-1 to TRBJ2-1; TRBD2 matches at 11 bases. Losses at the gene ends were 6 bases for V and 7 bases for J; bases not matched to a gene: 11. Germline CDR1 DFQATT, CDR2 SNEGSKA (reference sequence). CDR3 size: 15 residues. CDR3 loop: CSARSTSGVTNEQFF. The CDR3, as DNA: TGCAGTGCCAGGTCGACTAGCGGGGTTACGAATGAGCAGTTCTTC.

This clonotype came up many times. Written as DNA, the CDR3 is TGTGCCAGCAGCTTAGACGGCGGGGGGAGCACAGATACGCAGTATTTT. It is translated as CASSLDGGGSTDTQYF. The chain is built from TRBV7-9 and TRBJ2-3, with 8 bases that match TRBD2. After removal of 1 base from V and 0 bases from J, the junction contained 3 bases not matched to a gene. The CDR3 extends over 16 amino acids. The germline CDR1 and CDR2 sequences are SEHNR and FQNEAQ (reference sequence).

This clonotype was counted a few times. The chain recombines TRBV4-2 with TRBJ2-7; TRBD2 might be the D (5 bases). V shed 0 bases and J shed 6 bases, with 18 bases lying between them. The germline gives CDR1 LGHNA, CDR2 YNFKEQ. The CDR3 has 16 residues. In nucleotides, the CDR3 is TGTGCCAGCAGCCAAGAGTCTAGCCGGGATCTAGGCGAGCAGTACTTC. It translates to CASSQESSRDLGEQYF.

At least ten counts were recorded for this clonotype. The chain recombines TRBV25-1 with TRBJ2-3, with D tentatively TRBD1 (6 bases). V shed 6 bases and J shed 0 bases, with 7 bases lying between them. The CDR3 spans 13 residues. CDR1 is MGHDK and CDR2 is SYGVNS in the germline V gene. CDR3 amino acids: CASRDRSTDTQYF. Written as DNA, the CDR3 is TGTGCCAGCAGGGACAGAAGCACAGATACGCAGTATTTT.

This clonotype showed up many times. The rearrangement links TRBV5-1 to TRBJ2-7; possible D gene TRBD1, 5 bases. CDR3 size: 14 residues. Trimming stripped 5 bases from V and 6 bases from J, with 18 bases between. Germline V CDR1 and CDR2: SGHRS, YFSETQ. The CDR3 loop reads CASSFRHLDTEQYF. CDR3 DNA sequence: TGCGCCAGCAGTTTCAGACACTTGGACACCGAGCAGTACTTC. Full variable domain (missing parts from reference TRBV5-1 and TRBJ2-7): KAGVTQTPRYLIKTRGQQVTLSCSPISGHRSVSWYQQTPGQGLQFLFEYFSETQRNKGNFPGRFSGRQFSNSRSEMNVSTLELGDSALYLCASSFRHLDTEQYFGPGTRLTVT.

This clonotype was detected ten times or more. J is TRBJ1-2 and V is TRBV5-5, with a possible D match to TRBD1 (5 bases). Trimming stripped 3 bases from V and 2 bases from J, with 17 bases between. This CDR3 is 16 amino acids long. CDR1 is SGHKS and CDR2 is YYEKEE in the germline V gene (reference sequence). CDR3 residues: CASSSVSGRSNYGYTF. DNA of the CDR3: TGTGCCAGCAGCTCCGTCTCGGGGCGCTCAAACTATGGCTACACCTTC.

This clonotype was detected ten times or more. The V call is TRBV6-6, the J call TRBJ1-4; D remains ambiguous. This CDR3 has 16 residues. Germline loops: CDR1 MNHNY, CDR2 SVGAGI (reference sequence). Trimming shortened V by 0 bases and J by 5 bases, and 13 bases separated the two germline ends. The CDR3 sequence is CASSYSPGGLNEKLFF. CDR3 nucleotides: TGTGCCAGCAGTTACTCGCCGGGCGGTCTCAATGAAAAACTGTTTTTT.

In its sample, this clonotype was seen a few times. The chain joins TRBV5-1 to TRBJ2-2, with D possibly being TRBD1 (5 bases). V lost 2 bases and J lost 6, with 11 bases in between. CDR3 length equals 14 residues. Germline V gene sequence: CDR1 SGHRS, CDR2 YFSETQ. As DNA, the CDR3 is TGCGCCAGCAGCTTCCAGGGAAGCTCCGGGGAGCTGTTTTTT. Amino acids: CASSFQGSSGELFF.

This clonotype has a count of ten or more. The chain recombines TRBV20-1 with TRBJ2-3, with D perhaps TRBD1 or TRBD2 (6 bases each). Germline V lookup: CDR1 DFQATT, CDR2 SNEGSKA (reference sequence). The CDR3 extends over 14 amino acids. V was clipped by 3 bases and J by 5 bases, with 15 bases between them. CDR3: CSASPGGSGDTQYF. DNA of the CDR3: TGCAGTGCTAGCCCCGGGGGCTCCGGAGATACGCAGTATTTT.

This clonotype was seen many times. The chain links TRBV20-1 to TRBJ1-1, with D hard to call. Germline V gene lookup returns CDR1 DFQATT and CDR2 SNEGSKA (reference sequence). The CDR3 contains 15 residues. V was pared by 3 bases and J by 0 bases, with 14 bases between. In nucleotides, the CDR3 is TGCAGTGCTAGGGTGAAATGGGGTATGAACACTGAAGCTTTCTTT. Its protein product is CSARVKWGMNTEAFF.

Comments on this clonotype: A much larger clone lies a single base off, so this may be a read error. This chain links TRBV19 with TRBJ2-3; D is possibly TRBD2 (5 bases). The CDR3 contains 12 residues. The germline gives CDR1 LNHDA, CDR2 SQIVND (reference sequence). Written as DNA, the CDR3 is TGTGTCAGTAGTGAGGGCTCAGATACGCAGTATTTT. It is translated as CVSSEGSDTQYF.

This clonotype has ten or more counts. V and J are TRBV24-1 and TRBJ2-7; 7 positions match TRBD2. Germline values: CDR1 KGHDR, CDR2 SFDVKD. The CDR3 consists of 14 residues. With V trimmed by 1 base and J by 4 bases, 3 bases remained unmatched. The CDR3: CATSDLASGYEQYF. CDR3 nucleotides: TGTGCCACCAGTGATTTAGCTAGCGGATACGAGCAGTACTTC.

This clonotype has ten or more counts. The chain joins TRBV20-1 to TRBJ2-5; possible D gene TRBD2, 6 bases. CDR3 length: 13 residues. Germline V lookup: CDR1 DFQATT, CDR2 SNEGSKA (reference sequence). The germline V and J ends were trimmed by 6 bases and 0 bases, with 11 bases remaining between them. The CDR3 protein is CSAAGTYQETQYF. CDR3 nucleotide sequence: TGCAGTGCGGCGGGGACGTACCAAGAGACCCAGTACTTC.

In this sample, this clonotype turned up many times. V usage is TRBV24-1 and J usage is TRBJ2-7; D uncertain. The CDR3 runs 16 residues. Germline CDR1 KGHDR, CDR2 SFDVKD. Trimming removed 4 bases from V and 2 bases from J, with 17 bases in between. The CDR3 reads CATSDSRQLRAYEQYF. As DNA, the CDR3 is TGTGCCACCAGTGACTCCCGACAACTTAGAGCCTACGAGCAGTACTTC.

This clonotype was counted many times. The chain uses TRBV11-2 and TRBJ2-7; tentative D call: TRBD2 (5 bases). The V gene's germline CDR1 is SGHAT and CDR2 FQNNGV. The CDR3 runs 13 residues. Trimming removed 4 bases at V and 0 bases at J, with 7 bases between. The CDR3 protein is CASSSGISYEQYF. CDR3 nucleotide sequence: TGTGCCAGCAGCTCCGGGATCTCCTACGAGCAGTACTTC.

The chain joins TRBV3-1 to TRBJ2-1, with D possibly being TRBD2 (5 bases). This CDR3 spans 13 amino acids. V lost 6 bases and J lost 0, with 6 bases in between. CDR1 and CDR2 from the germline V gene are LGHDT and YNNKEL (reference sequence). CDR3 coding DNA: TGTGCCAGCAGGGACTTCTCCTACAATGAGCAGTTCTTC. Residues: CASRDFSYNEQFF.